What follows describes a single TCR beta chain. This sample was taken from a study of blood T cell repertoires in COVID-19. Study context: Samples representing acute and convalescent COVID-19 were sourced from the United States, Italy and Spain. The cDNA or gDNA used as material had been derived from T cells, B-cell-depleted T cells, or PBMCs.

Original processing notes: How many nucleated cells were present was estimated from reference gene primer amplification. Sequenced by immunoSEQ multiplex PCR; TCRdb stores in-frame clones only, minus some. V and J calls and clone size are those listed in that table; D and trimming were worked out from the DNA. Of about 150,000 clones listed, about 86% were seen once; the top ten hold roughly 3.4%. The CDR3 has 14 residues. J lost 6 bases, V lost 4 bases, and 4 bases had no gene match. Germline-derived CDR1 and CDR2 are SGHDT and YYEEEE. Material for sequencing was peripheral blood. The rearrangement uses TRBV5-6 and TRBJ1-5, with 10 nucleotides matching TRBD1. The receptor was derived from a man aged 65-85 years with acute or convalescent COVID-19. The CDR3 nucleotides are TGTGCCAGCAGCCGGGGACAGGGGATTCAGCCCCAGCATTTT. This codes for CASSRGQGIQPQHF.